These T cell receptor beta chains were read from a single sample in a study of OX40 agonist ivuxolimab in advanced cancers. Here immunoSEQ multiplex PCR was the method, and the copy in TCRdb shows in-frame clones only, minus some. Of about 62,000 clones listed, roughly four fifths are singletons. Sample: CD4+ or CD8+ T cells sorted from blood, taken in a trial of the OX40 agonist ivuxolimab. The receptors shown here come from an adult with an advanced solid tumor such as melanoma, head and neck, liver or kidney cancer. CDR3s include the opening cysteine and the closing phenylalanine or tryptophan. D genes are given only for firm matches. Where a row states a size, it is once, few, many or the class of an expanded clone; other rows omit it.

clone_size,d_call,v_call,j_call,cdr3_aa,cdr3_nt
.,.,TRBV7-2,TRBJ2-7,CASSFRTAHEQYF,TGTGCCAGCAGCTTCAGGACGGCTCACGAGCAGTACTTC
.,.,TRBV5-1,TRBJ1-6,CASREGGYNSPLHF,TGCGCCAGCCGTGAAGGGGGTTATAATTCACCCCTCCACTTT
.,.,TRBV5-1,TRBJ2-5,CASTIQETQYF,TGCGCCAGCACTATCCAAGAGACCCAGTACTTC
.,TRBD1,TRBV27,TRBJ2-3,CASSFYRGDTQYF,TGTGCCAGCAGTTTTTACAGGGGAGATACGCAGTATTTT
.,.,TRBV29-1,TRBJ1-1,CSAGLNTEAFF,TGCAGCGCGGGGCTGAACACTGAAGCTTTCTTT
.,.,TRBV5-4,TRBJ2-1,CASSRGNSINEQFF,TGTGCCAGCAGCCGGGGGAACAGTATCAATGAGCAGTTCTTC
.,.,TRBV7-2,TRBJ1-2,CASRHSPGPTGTF,TGTGCCAGCAGACATTCTCCGGGCCCCACAGGAACCTTC
.,TRBD1,TRBV28,TRBJ1-1,CASSPWRTGIEAFF,TGTGCCAGCAGTCCATGGCGGACAGGGATTGAAGCTTTCTTT
.,TRBD2,TRBV18,TRBJ2-3,CASSPPRGGADTQYF,TGTGCCAGCTCACCACCTCGGGGGGGAGCAGATACGCAGTATTTT
few,.,TRBV5-1,TRBJ1-5,CASSLEGGGDQPQHF,TGCGCCAGCAGCTTGGAGGGAGGAGGTGATCAGCCCCAGCATTTT
.,TRBD1,TRBV9,TRBJ2-7,CASSGGQGFKQYF,TGTGCCAGCAGCGGGGGACAGGGGTTCAAGCAGTACTTC
.,.,TRBV2,TRBJ1-1,CASYVGMNTEAFF,TGTGCCAGCTACGTGGGCATGAACACTGAAGCTTTCTTT
.,.,TRBV7-3,TRBJ2-1,CASSTAGLRNNEQFF,TGTGCCAGCAGCACCGCCGGGCTGCGGAACAATGAGCAGTTCTTC
.,.,TRBV10-3,TRBJ2-1,CAIRNSGGNNEQFF,TGTGCCATCAGGAATAGCGGAGGAAACAATGAGCAGTTCTTC
.,.,TRBV13,TRBJ1-2,CASSLATGTKNYGYTF,TGTGCCAGCAGCTTAGCAACCGGGACGAAGAATTATGGCTACACCTTC
.,TRBD1,TRBV15,TRBJ1-1,CATSSRQGRNTEAFF,TGTGCCACCAGCAGTAGACAGGGCCGTAACACTGAAGCTTTCTTT
few,.,TRBV2,TRBJ1-1,CASSGRQNTEAFF,TGTGCCAGCAGTGGACGCCAGAACACTGAAGCTTTCTTT
.,TRBD2,TRBV7-2,TRBJ2-5,CASSSGRAGLSIETQYF,TGTGCCAGCAGCTCCGGCCGAGCGGGACTTAGCATCGAGACCCAGTACTTC
.,.,TRBV7-2,TRBJ1-5,CASSPQDRQPQHF,TGTGCCAGCAGCCCCCAGGACAGACAGCCCCAGCATTTT
.,.,TRBV27,TRBJ2-6,CASSLTGSSSGANVLTF,TGTGCCAGCAGTTTAACGGGGTCTAGCTCTGGGGCCAACGTCCTGACTTTC
.,TRBD1,TRBV19,TRBJ1-5,CASRPLGQGVQPQHF,TGTGCCAGTAGACCATTGGGACAGGGGGTTCAGCCCCAGCATTTT
.,.,TRBV4-3,TRBJ1-1,CASRLHRLNTEAFF,TGCGCCAGCAGACTACACAGGTTGAACACTGAAGCTTTCTTT
.,.,TRBV10-3,TRBJ2-5,CAISEGLRETQYF,TGTGCCATCAGTGAGGGCCTTAGAGAGACCCAGTACTTC
.,.,TRBV5-4,TRBJ2-2,CASSFAGGRTGELFF,TGTGCCAGCAGCTTTGCTGGTGGACGCACCGGGGAGCTGTTTTTT
.,.,TRBV5-1,TRBJ1-4,CASSNGGTGGEKLFF,TGCGCCAGCAGCAACGGAGGGACGGGGGGTGAAAAACTGTTTTTT
.,TRBD1,TRBV18,TRBJ1-4,CASSPDRAALSNEKLFF,TGTGCCAGCTCACCGGACAGGGCAGCATTATCTAATGAAAAACTGTTTTTT
.,.,TRBV6-1,TRBJ2-7,CASYSPYSYEQYF,TGTGCCAGTTATTCCCCATACTCCTACGAGCAGTACTTC
.,TRBD1,TRBV5-1,TRBJ1-4,CASNPGQVSNEKLFF,TGCGCCAGCAACCCGGGACAGGTATCAAATGAAAAACTGTTTTTT
.,.,TRBV28,TRBJ1-5,CASSITGPGKGPQHF,TGTGCCAGCAGTATCACAGGGCCTGGCAAAGGGCCCCAGCATTTT
medium-sized,TRBD1,TRBV7-2,TRBJ1-1,CASRNQGAAFF,TGTGCCAGCAGGAACCAGGGGGCGGCTTTCTTT
few,.,TRBV7-3,TRBJ1-6,CASSLLRGNSPLHF,TGTGCCAGCAGCTTATTAAGGGGGAATTCACCCCTCCACTTT
.,TRBD1,TRBV7-9,TRBJ2-5,CASSLAGTGGGETQYF,TGTGCCAGCAGCCTTGCGGGGACAGGGGGCGGAGAGACCCAGTACTTC
once,TRBD2,TRBV9,TRBJ2-5,CASSFSIRGGRSPETQYF,TGTGCCAGCAGCTTCTCGATCCGGGGGGGCCGTTCCCCAGAGACCCAGTACTTC
few,.,TRBV9,TRBJ1-2,CASSTGILYTF,TGTGCCAGCAGCACTGGGATTCTCTACACCTTC
.,.,TRBV5-4,TRBJ1-2,CASSLTGNGYTF,TGTGCCAGCAGCTTGACAGGGAATGGCTACACCTTC
.,.,TRBV5-1,TRBJ1-3,CASSLGQLSGNTIYF,TGCGCCAGCAGCTTGGGGCAGCTCTCTGGAAACACCATATATTTT
.,.,TRBV7-9,TRBJ1-1,CASSYKTGAFF,TGTGCCAGCAGCTACAAGACAGGAGCTTTCTTT
few,.,TRBV5-3,TRBJ2-7,CARLTRGYEQYF,TGTGCCAGACTTACCCGGGGCTACGAGCAGTACTTC
once,TRBD1,TRBV11-2,TRBJ2-1,CASSSPWGQGDEQFF,TGTGCCAGCAGCTCGCCGTGGGGACAGGGAGATGAGCAGTTCTTC
.,TRBD2,TRBV10-3,TRBJ2-1,CAIRGGGASYNEQFF,TGTGCCATCAGAGGCGGGGGGGCCTCCTACAATGAGCAGTTCTTC
many,TRBD2,TRBV19,TRBJ2-7,CASTPGLADTYEQYF,TGTGCCAGTACCCCAGGACTAGCGGACACCTACGAGCAGTACTTC
few,TRBD1,TRBV2,TRBJ1-6,CASSVLGTVGSPLHF,TGTGCCAGCAGTGTCCTCGGGACAGTTGGTTCACCCCTCCACTTT
.,.,TRBV29-1,TRBJ1-2,CSVYRVTYGYTF,TGCAGCGTTTACAGGGTTACCTATGGCTACACCTTC
.,.,TRBV11-2,TRBJ1-6,CASSLEGLFTLHF,TGTGCCAGCAGCTTAGAGGGCCTCTTCACCCTCCACTTT
.,TRBD2,TRBV6-1,TRBJ2-1,CASSEVIAGKYNEQFF,TGTGCCAGCAGTGAGGTCATAGCGGGAAAGTACAATGAGCAGTTCTTC
.,TRBD2,TRBV9,TRBJ2-2,CASSAASGGPARELFF,TGTGCCAGCAGCGCCGCTAGCGGGGGGCCTGCGAGGGAGCTGTTTTTT
.,.,TRBV5-6,TRBJ1-4,CASTSGPVANEKLFF,TGTGCCAGCACCTCTGGGCCTGTAGCTAATGAAAAACTGTTTTTT
.,.,TRBV10-2,TRBJ1-1,CASSEPGMGHTEAFF,TGCGCCAGCAGTGAACCGGGGATGGGTCACACTGAAGCTTTCTTT
.,.,TRBV7-2,TRBJ1-6,CASSPAWSNSPLHF,TGTGCCAGCAGCCCGGCCTGGTCGAATTCACCCCTCCACTTT
.,.,TRBV30,TRBJ1-1,CAWRGGGQNTEAFF,TGTGCCTGGAGGGGAGGGGGTCAGAACACTGAAGCTTTCTTT
.,.,TRBV19,TRBJ2-3,CASSIAVVGGPTDTQYF,TGTGCCAGTAGTATTGCCGTCGTGGGGGGTCCCACAGATACGCAGTATTTT
.,.,TRBV11-3,TRBJ2-3,CASSLSRIDTQYF,TGTGCCAGCAGCTTATCACGGATAGATACGCAGTATTTT
.,TRBD2,TRBV25-1,TRBJ2-5,CASSSGGVETQYF,TGTGCCAGCTCGTCCGGGGGGGTAGAGACCCAGTACTTC
.,.,TRBV2,TRBJ1-2,CASSEDRVYYGYTF,TGTGCCAGCAGTGAAGACCGGGTTTACTATGGCTACACCTTC
medium-sized,.,TRBV7-9,TRBJ1-3,CASSDGGRGTGNTIYF,TGTGCCAGCAGCGACGGAGGCAGGGGCACTGGAAACACCATATATTTT
.,.,TRBV7-6,TRBJ2-2,CASSETMNTGELFF,TGTGCCAGCAGCGAGACAATGAACACCGGGGAGCTGTTTTTT
.,.,TRBV5-5,TRBJ1-1,CASSLGSVNTEAFF,TGTGCCAGCAGCTTGGGAAGTGTGAACACTGAAGCTTTCTTT
.,.,TRBV28,TRBJ2-1,CASSLGYNEQFF,TGTGCCAGCAGTCTAGGATACAATGAGCAGTTCTTC
.,TRBD1,TRBV5-1,TRBJ2-5,CASSLSRGQETQYF,TGCGCCAGCAGCTTATCCAGGGGGCAGGAGACCCAGTACTTC